These 24 T cell receptor beta chains were sequenced from one sample in a study of long-term antiretroviral therapy in people with HIV. Sequencing relied on immunoSEQ assay v3.0, run at survey level. The protocol was immunoSEQ multiplex PCR, while the TCRdb copy is restricted to in-frame clones and leaves out a portion. The sample records about 32,000 clones, around 94% being singletons. This specimen consisted of unsorted PBMCs, obtained 4.1 years after starting antiretroviral therapy. These receptors came from a woman in her fifties or sixties with HIV.

This chain joins TRBV5-1 and TRBJ2-1; 8 bases match TRBD1. In germline, CDR1 is SGHRS, CDR2 YFSETQ. J gave up 5 bases and V 1 base, and 8 bases lay outside the gene matches. The CDR3 contains 16 residues. The CDR3 DNA reads as TGCGCCAGCAGCTTGTCCCGACAGGGGCGAAACAATGAGCAGTTCTTC. This gives the protein CASSLSRQGRNNEQFF.

This chain connects TRBV6-6 to TRBJ1-2; D perhaps matches TRBD1 (5 bases). Germline-derived CDR1 and CDR2 are MNHNY and SVGAGI (reference sequence). Trimming shortened V by 3 bases and J by 0 bases, and 8 bases separated the two germline ends. The CDR3 runs to 14 residues. The CDR3 sequence is CASSYGGANYGYTF. CDR3 DNA: TGTGCCAGCAGTTATGGGGGGGCTAACTATGGCTACACCTTC.

J is TRBJ2-3 and V is TRBV4-2; TRBD1 or TRBD2 may be the D gene (6 bases each). CDR3 size: 16 residues. The germline V and J ends were trimmed by 0 bases and 1 base, with 11 bases remaining between them. Germline CDR1 and CDR2: LGHNA and YNFKEQ. In DNA form, the CDR3 reads TGTGCCAGCAGCCAAGATAAGAGGGGGGGCACAGATACGCAGTATTTT. Translation gives CASSQDKRGGTDTQYF.

The V gene is TRBV18, the J gene TRBJ1-2; D remains unclear. The CDR3 extends over 14 amino acids. V lost 1 base and J lost 7, with 13 bases in between. The germline V gene encodes CDR1 KGHSH and CDR2 LQKENI. CDR3 DNA: TGTGCCAGCTCACCACAGGAGAGGAAGGGTGGCTACACCTTC. Encoded protein: CASSPQERKGGYTF.

The sample holds a few counts of this clone. CDR3 residues: CASSYSYSRTSGELFF. The CDR3 DNA sequence: TGTGCCAGCAGTTACTCGTACAGCCGAACCAGCGGGGAGCTGTTTTTT. This chain uses TRBV6-5 with TRBJ2-2; D ambiguous. V lost 0 bases and J 7 bases, leaving 15 bases between the germline ends. The CDR3 length is 16 residues. Germline CDR1 is MNHEY and CDR2 is SVGAGI.

For the CDR3, the DNA is TGTGCCAGCAGCGTAGGCGTGGGGTCTGGAAACACCATATATTTT. Translating gives CASSVGVGSGNTIYF. The chain combines TRBV7-2 with TRBJ1-3; no definite D call. V lost 5 bases to trimming and J lost 1 base, with 12 bases between them. The CDR3 consists of 15 residues. The germline V gene encodes CDR1 SGHTA and CDR2 FQGNSA.

This clone showed up just once. This chain joins TRBV7-6 and TRBJ2-3; no clear D. Per the germline V gene, CDR1 is SGHVS and CDR2 is FNYEAQ. With 1 base removed from V and 2 bases from J, the gap between germline ends came to 4 bases. This CDR3 spans 13 amino acids. The CDR3 nucleotides read TGTGCCAGCAGCTTAGGATACACAGATACGCAGTATTTT. The encoded protein is CASSLGYTDTQYF.

This clone has only one observation. The J gene is TRBJ2-2, the V gene TRBV19; possibly TRBD1 for D (7 bases). V lost 3 bases to trimming and J lost 6 bases, with 11 bases between them. This CDR3 contains 14 residues. Per the germline V gene, CDR1 is LNHDA and CDR2 is SQIVND (reference sequence). CDR3 in DNA: TGTGCCAGTAGTATCAGGGGGGTTCCCGGGGAGCTGTTTTTT. Translated: CASSIRGVPGELFF. Together with reference TRBV19 and TRBJ2-2, the CDR3 gives the full variable domain: DGGITQSPKYLFRKEGQNVTLSCEQNLNHDAMYWYRQDPGQGLRLIYYSQIVNDFQKGDIAEGYSVSREKKESFPLTVTSAQKNPTAFYLCASSIRGVPGELFFGEGSRLTVL.

The chain is built from TRBV7-3 and TRBJ1-1; tentative D call: TRBD1 (5 bases). Germline V gene lookup returns CDR1 SGHTA and CDR2 FQGTGA. The V and J ends lost 4 bases and 0 bases respectively, with 9 bases between them. CDR3 length: 14 residues. CDR3 amino acids: CASSSGTVNTEAFF. In DNA form, the CDR3 reads TGTGCCAGCAGCTCCGGGACTGTGAACACTGAAGCTTTCTTT.

The rearrangement links TRBV27 to TRBJ2-7; TRBD1 is a possible D gene (5 bases). The CDR3 is 14 residues long. Germline V gives CDR1 MNHEY, CDR2 SMNVEV (reference sequence). Trimming stripped 3 bases from V and 0 bases from J, with 9 bases between. In nucleotides, the CDR3 is TGTGCCAGCAGTTTTGGCAGGGCCTCCTACGAGCAGTACTTC. Its translation: CASSFGRASYEQYF.

The chain joins TRBV18 to TRBJ1-1; D is possibly TRBD1 (6 bases). Germline values: CDR1 KGHSH, CDR2 LQKENI. This CDR3 has 12 amino acids. The V and J ends lost 6 bases and 5 bases respectively, with 10 bases between them. In DNA form, the CDR3 reads TGTGCCAGCTCTCTCAGGGGAACTGAAGCTTTCTTT. Its protein is CASSLRGTEAFF.

CDR3 amino acids: CAWSANLGLTYEQYF. The CDR3 DNA reads as TGTGCCTGGAGTGCGAACCTGGGACTGACGTACGAGCAGTACTTC. The chain has TRBV30 and TRBJ2-7; TRBD2 might be the D (6 bases). V dropped 1 base and J dropped 4 bases, with 17 bases sitting between them. Germline-derived CDR1 and CDR2 are GTSNPN and SVGIG (reference sequence). The CDR3 spans 15 residues. Together with reference TRBV30 and TRBJ2-7, the CDR3 gives the full variable domain: SQTIHQWPATLVQPVGSPLSLECTVEGTSNPNLYWYRQAAGRGLQLLFYSVGIGQISSEVPQNLSASRPQDRQFILSSKKLLLSDSGFYLCAWSANLGLTYEQYFGPGTRLTVT.

This clone was picked up one time. The chain carries TRBV18 and TRBJ1-1; D is ambiguous. The CDR3 length is 14 residues. Germline CDR1 reads KGHSH; CDR2 reads LQKENI. Trimming left V 0 bases short and J 1 base short, with 6 bases between. The CDR3 is CASSPPRGNTEAFF. Here the CDR3 DNA reads TGTGCCAGCTCACCACCGAGAGGGAACACTGAAGCTTTCTTT.

CDR3: CASSIIGSGNTIYF. The CDR3 nucleotides read TGTGCCAGCAGCATCATAGGATCTGGAAACACCATATATTTT. This chain connects TRBV11-1 to TRBJ1-3; D call uncertain. Per the germline V gene, CDR1 is SGHAT and CDR2 is FQDESV (reference sequence). The CDR3 covers 14 residues. V lost 5 bases and J lost 1, with 9 bases in between. Complete variable domain (other parts from reference TRBV11-1 and TRBJ1-3): EAEVAQSPRYKITEKSQAVAFWCDPISGHATLYWYRQILGQGPELLVQFQDESVVDDSQLPKDRFSAERLKGVDSTLKIQPAELGDSAMYLCASSIIGSGNTIYFGEGSWLTVV.

This chain links TRBV6-5 with TRBJ1-2; the D gene is possibly TRBD1 (5 bases). The V end lost 5 bases, the J end lost 3 bases, and 10 bases lay between the germline ends. The CDR3 is 13 amino acids. Germline V gene lookup returns CDR1 MNHEY and CDR2 SVGAGI. DNA for the CDR3: TGTGCCAGCAGTCTGAGGGGTTACTATGGCTACACCTTC. Translated, it gives CASSLRGYYGYTF.

This sequence joins TRBV19 and TRBJ2-1; 12 bases are a match to TRBD2. Trimming took 3 bases from V and 7 from J; bases not matched to a gene: 4. In germline, CDR1 is LNHDA, CDR2 SQIVND (reference sequence). The CDR3 spans 15 residues. The CDR3 sequence is CASSISSGGANEQFF. The CDR3 DNA sequence: TGTGCCAGTAGTATCTCTAGCGGGGGGGCTAATGAGCAGTTCTTC.

The chain employs TRBV28 and TRBJ1-5; maybe TRBD1 (6 bases). The V gene lost 1 base and the J gene lost 0 bases, with 13 bases spanning the gap. The length of the CDR3 is 17 residues. Per germline, CDR1 MDHEN and CDR2 SYDVKM. The CDR3 coding sequence is TGTGCCAGCAGTTTATCCGTTGGACAGCATAGCAATCAGCCCCAGCATTTT. Its protein is CASSLSVGQHSNQPQHF.

The chain carries TRBV19 and TRBJ2-1; 12 bases align to TRBD2. CDR3 length: 12 amino acids. Germline V gene data show CDR1 as LNHDA and CDR2 as SQIVND (reference sequence). V lost 9 bases to trimming and J lost 11 bases; unmatched junction nucleotides: 5. CDR3 sequence (DNA): TGTGCCAGCGGACTAGCGGGAAGCCAGCAGTTCTTC. It specifies CASGLAGSQQFF.

The chain couples TRBV19 to TRBJ2-6; D gene unclear. Germline V lookup: CDR1 LNHDA, CDR2 SQIVND (reference sequence). Trimming cost V 6 bases and J 0 bases, with 6 bases left between them. The CDR3 has 14 residues. The CDR3 protein is CASRWSSGANVLTF. The CDR3 DNA reads TGTGCCAGTAGGTGGAGCTCTGGGGCCAACGTCCTGACTTTC.

This clone was seen only a few times. The chain is built from TRBV6-5 and TRBJ1-1; D is unclear. V was shortened by 6 bases and J by 5 bases, with 7 bases between the two germline ends. This CDR3 spans 11 amino acids. CDR1 is MNHEY and CDR2 is SVGAGI in the germline V gene. DNA for the CDR3: TGTGCCAGCAGAGAGAGGACTGAAGCTTTCTTT. Its translation: CASRERTEAFF.

The chain is built from TRBV2 and TRBJ2-5; D unclear. The CDR3 consists of 12 residues. The germline V gene encodes CDR1 SNHLY and CDR2 FYNNEI. Trimming cost V 8 bases and J 2 bases, with 9 bases left between them. The DNA of the CDR3 is TGTGCCAGCGGGCCGAGACAAGAGACCCAGTACTTC. It translates to CASGPRQETQYF.

The genes are TRBV6-6 and TRBJ2-5; D might be TRBD1 (5 bases). The ends were cut back, 1 base at V and 3 bases at J, with 6 bases in the middle. The CDR3 contains 13 residues. Per the germline V gene, CDR1 is MNHNY and CDR2 is SVGAGI (reference sequence). The CDR3 is CASSYFREETQYF. CDR3 bases: TGTGCCAGCAGTTACTTCAGGGAAGAGACCCAGTACTTC.

The rearrangement uses TRBV2 and TRBJ1-6, with 9 positions matching TRBD1. CDR3 length: 16 residues. Looked up from germline, CDR1 is SNHLY and CDR2 is FYNNEI. Losses at the gene ends were 4 bases for V and 10 bases for J; bases not matched to a gene: 11. The CDR3 DNA reads TGTGCCAGCAGTGTGCTGGGGGGACAGGGAAGCTCACCCCTCCACTTT. Protein sequence: CASSVLGGQGSSPLHF.

The chain employs TRBV5-1 and TRBJ1-1, with D possibly being TRBD1 (6 bases). V was clipped by 0 bases and J by 0 bases, with 9 bases between them. Germline values: CDR1 SGHRS, CDR2 YFSETQ. The CDR3 sequence is 15 residues long. The CDR3: CASSLERGMNTEAFF. The DNA of the CDR3 is TGCGCCAGCAGCTTGGAGAGGGGGATGAACACTGAAGCTTTCTTT.